This T cell receptor (beta chain) was sequenced for a study of patients and donors after allogeneic stem cell transplantation. Trimming removed 1 base at V and 2 bases at J, with 14 bases between. Looked up from germline, CDR1 is MGHRA and CDR2 is YSYEKL. CDR3 length: 16 amino acids. TCRdb re-analysed the RT-PCR reads in MiXCR, keeping a single row per CDR3 protein. The table records some 960,000 distinct CDR3 sequences, roughly 18% of them present only once. The sequenced material came from blood, either unsorted or a sorted T cell fraction (not recorded which). The clonotype was recovered from a human donor who was either an allogeneic HSCT recipient or a stem cell or donor lymphocyte infusion donor (not recorded which). It is not recorded whose cells these are; they may come from a transplant donor. The chain carries TRBV4-1 and TRBJ2-5, with D perhaps assigned TRBD1 or TRBD2 (6 bases each). For the CDR3, the DNA is TGCGCCAGCAGCCAAGTGGCGGGACACGTACAAGAGACCCAGTACTTC. This codes for CASSQVAGHVQETQYF.